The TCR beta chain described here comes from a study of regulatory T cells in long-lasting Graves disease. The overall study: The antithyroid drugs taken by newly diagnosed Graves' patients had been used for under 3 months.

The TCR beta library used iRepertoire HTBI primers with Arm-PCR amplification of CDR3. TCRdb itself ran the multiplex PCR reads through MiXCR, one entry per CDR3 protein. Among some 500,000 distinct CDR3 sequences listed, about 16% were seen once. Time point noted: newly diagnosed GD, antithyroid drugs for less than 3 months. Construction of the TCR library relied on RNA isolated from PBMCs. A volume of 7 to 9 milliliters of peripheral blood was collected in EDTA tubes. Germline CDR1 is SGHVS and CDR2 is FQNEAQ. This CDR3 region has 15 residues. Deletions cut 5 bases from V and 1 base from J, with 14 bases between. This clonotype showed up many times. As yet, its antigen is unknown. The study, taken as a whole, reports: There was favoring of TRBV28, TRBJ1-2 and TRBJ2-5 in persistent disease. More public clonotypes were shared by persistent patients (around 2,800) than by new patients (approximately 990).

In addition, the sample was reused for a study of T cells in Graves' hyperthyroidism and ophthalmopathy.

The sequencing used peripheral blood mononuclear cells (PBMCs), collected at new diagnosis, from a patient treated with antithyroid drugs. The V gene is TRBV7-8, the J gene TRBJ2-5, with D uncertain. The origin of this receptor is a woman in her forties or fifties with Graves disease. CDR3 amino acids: CASSPGPYSQETQYF. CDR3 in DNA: TGTGCCAGCAGCCCTGGGCCCTACTCCCAAGAGACCCAGTACTTC.